This T cell receptor beta chain stems from a study of Graves' ophthalmopathy and Graves' hyperthyroidism. Whole-study results and caveats: Appearing in blood as well were most expanded thyroid clonotypes above 0.001 frequency. Built on 13 signatures, a model told ophthalmopathy apart from stable hyperthyroidism with 85% to 90% sensitivity and almost 84% specificity.

Using RNA transcripts, the TCR beta CDR3 regions were amplified. Second-round multiplex PCR came after first-round RT-PCR with HTBI primers. MiXCR was run by TCRdb on the multiplex PCR reads, yielding one entry per CDR3 protein. Here the sample spans a few hundred thousand distinct CDR3 sequences, roughly a fifth being singletons. The study enrolled ophthalmopathy donors with moderate-to-severe activity, CAS ≥3, NOSPECS ≥4 and duration under 3 months. The evidence that diagnosis relied on was clinical symptoms, serum thyroxine, TRAb, thyroid ultrasound and orbital computed tomography. Ten or more counts support this clonotype. Its antigen is unknown. The junction differs from germline at one of its ends, possibly a read error. Germline V gene sequence: CDR1 SGHTA, CDR2 FQGNSA. The CDR3 is made up of 15 amino acids.

Sequencing was performed on peripheral blood. The chain couples TRBV7-2 to TRBJ2-7, with 10 bases that match TRBD1. The clonotype was recovered from a woman in her fifties or sixties with Graves' ophthalmopathy. The CDR3 nucleotides read TGTGCCAGCGGCTTAGCGGGACAGGGGACAAACGAGCAGTACTTC. This sequence encodes CASGLAGQGTNEQYF.